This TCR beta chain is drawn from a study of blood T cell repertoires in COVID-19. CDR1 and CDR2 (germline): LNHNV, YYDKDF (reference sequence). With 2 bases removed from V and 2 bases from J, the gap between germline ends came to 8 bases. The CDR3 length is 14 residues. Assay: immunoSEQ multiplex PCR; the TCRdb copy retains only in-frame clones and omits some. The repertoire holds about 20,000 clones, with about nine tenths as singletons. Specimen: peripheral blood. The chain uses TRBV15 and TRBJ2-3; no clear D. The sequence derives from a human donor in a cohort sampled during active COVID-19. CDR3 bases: TGTGCCACCAGCAGACGACTCAACACAGATACGCAGTATTTT. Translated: CATSRRLNTDTQYF.